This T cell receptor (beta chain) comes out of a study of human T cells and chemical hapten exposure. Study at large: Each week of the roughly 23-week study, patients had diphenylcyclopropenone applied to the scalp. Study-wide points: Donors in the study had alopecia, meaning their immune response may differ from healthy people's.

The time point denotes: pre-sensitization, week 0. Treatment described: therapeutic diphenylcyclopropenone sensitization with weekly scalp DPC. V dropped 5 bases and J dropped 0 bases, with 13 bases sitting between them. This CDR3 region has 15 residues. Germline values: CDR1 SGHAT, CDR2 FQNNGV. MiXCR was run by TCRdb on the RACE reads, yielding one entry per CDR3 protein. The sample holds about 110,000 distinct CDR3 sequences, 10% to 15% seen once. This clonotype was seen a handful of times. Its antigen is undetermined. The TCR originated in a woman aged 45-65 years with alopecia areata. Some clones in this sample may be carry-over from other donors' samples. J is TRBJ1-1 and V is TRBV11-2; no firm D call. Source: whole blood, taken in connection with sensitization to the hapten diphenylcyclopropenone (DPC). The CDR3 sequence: CASSPRGRMNTEAFF. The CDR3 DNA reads TGTGCCAGCAGCCCGCGAGGACGGATGAACACTGAAGCTTTCTTT.